A single sample is the source of the 31 T cell receptor beta chains below, sequenced in a study of blood T cell repertoires in COVID-19. Produced via immunoSEQ multiplex PCR; TCRdb's table is partial and in-frame only. The sample records 200,000 to 250,000 clones, 87% being singletons. Sequenced material: PBMCs or T cells enriched from blood (not recorded which). The receptors originated from a man aged 18 to 29 with acute COVID-19.

This chain joins TRBV28 and TRBJ1-1, with D tentatively TRBD1 (5 bases). With 7 bases removed from V and 3 bases from J, the gap between germline ends came to 15 bases. The CDR3 consists of 14 residues. Germline V gives CDR1 MDHEN, CDR2 SYDVKM. DNA for the CDR3: TGTGCCAGCAACGCAGGGTTATCGGACACTGAAGCTTTCTTT. Translating gives CASNAGLSDTEAFF.

CDR3 in amino acids: CASSLGLKDRGVYEQYF. CDR3 nucleotide sequence: TGTGCCAGCAGCTTAGGCCTAAAGGACAGGGGGGTCTACGAGCAGTACTTC. This chain connects TRBV13 to TRBJ2-7; 10 bases fit TRBD1. Germline assignment: CDR1 PRHDT and CDR2 FYEKMQ (reference sequence). The V and J ends lost 0 bases and 3 bases, in that order; junction bases with no gene match: 8. CDR3 length: 17 residues.

This chain joins TRBV9 and TRBJ1-2, with 7 bases aligning to TRBD1. From germline, CDR1 is SGDLS and CDR2 YYNGEE. J lost 4 bases, V lost 4 bases, and 13 bases had no gene match. CDR3 length: 16 amino acids. The CDR3 DNA reads as TGTGCCAGCAGCACGACTCCCCCAGGGGGTCTCTATGGCTACACCTTC. This sequence encodes CASSTTPPGGLYGYTF.

This clone was detected a few times. The rearrangement links TRBV30 to TRBJ1-4; TRBD1 might be the D (5 bases). Germline V gives CDR1 GTSNPN, CDR2 SVGIG (reference sequence). V lost 8 bases and J 3 bases, leaving 16 bases between the germline ends. CDR3 size: 14 residues. CDR3 nucleotides: TGTGCCCGGTCCGGCACAGGAGCTAATGAAAAACTGTTTTTT. This codes for CARSGTGANEKLFF.

V and J are TRBV7-8 and TRBJ1-1, with D hard to call. The germline V gene encodes CDR1 SGHVS and CDR2 FQNEAQ. Trimming took 1 base from V and 4 from J, leaving 7 bases between them. CDR3 length equals 13 residues. In DNA, the CDR3 is TGTGCCAGCAGCTTAGATCGGGGCACTGAAGCTTTCTTT. It specifies CASSLDRGTEAFF.

The rearrangement links TRBV5-1 to TRBJ2-2, with 7 bases that match TRBD2. Germline lookup yields CDR1 SGHRS and CDR2 YFSETQ. V was clipped by 1 base and J by 3 bases; unmatched bases: 9. This CDR3 is 17 amino acids long. CDR3 loop: CASSLPAGVVDTGELFF. CDR3 DNA: TGCGCCAGCAGCTTGCCGGCGGGAGTGGTAGACACCGGGGAGCTGTTTTTT.

The chain links TRBV4-3 to TRBJ1-5, with unresolved D. CDR3 size: 15 residues. V gave up 4 bases and J gave up 1 base, with 11 bases separating them. CDR1 and CDR2 (germline): LGHNA, YSLEER. This chain's CDR3 is CASSPSLVSNQPQHF. CDR3 DNA: TGCGCCAGCAGCCCCAGCCTAGTAAGCAATCAGCCCCAGCATTTT.

The gene calls are TRBV4-1 and TRBJ1-4; unclear D gene. Germline lookup yields CDR1 MGHRA and CDR2 YSYEKL. Trimming removed 0 bases from V and 2 bases from J, with 16 bases in between. The CDR3 is 18 amino acids. This CDR3 is CASSQDKWFGQTNEKLFF. CDR3 sequence (DNA): TGCGCCAGCAGCCAAGATAAATGGTTTGGGCAGACTAATGAAAAACTGTTTTTT.

This chain links TRBV28 with TRBJ2-7; TRBD2 agrees at 8 bases. V trimming: 6 bases; J trimming: 0 bases; junction bases outside the gene matches: 4. The germline V gene encodes CDR1 MDHEN and CDR2 SYDVKM. CDR3 length equals 14 residues. CDR3: CASRVSGGSYEQYF. CDR3 nucleotides: TGTGCCAGCAGAGTGAGCGGGGGCTCCTACGAGCAGTACTTC. The whole variable domain, filled in from reference TRBV28 and TRBJ2-7, reads DVKVTQSSRYLVKRTGEKVFLECVQDMDHENMFWYRQDPGLGLRLIYFSYDVKMKEKGDIPEGYSVSREKKERFSLILESASTNQTSMYLCASRVSGGSYEQYFGPGTRLTVT.

The chain employs TRBV10-3 and TRBJ1-1; 7 bases line up with TRBD1. Germline lookup yields CDR1 ENHRY and CDR2 SYGVKD. The CDR3 runs 13 residues. V lost 6 bases, J lost 1 base, and 2 bases stayed unmatched. DNA for the CDR3: TGTGCCATCAGGCGGACAGGGAACACTGAAGCTTTCTTT. Protein: CAIRRTGNTEAFF.

The gene calls are TRBV7-8 and TRBJ2-3; D perhaps matches TRBD2 (6 bases). Germline V gene sequence: CDR1 SGHVS, CDR2 FQNEAQ. Trimming took off 2 bases at V and 4 bases at J, with 13 bases between the two ends. The CDR3 spans 15 residues. CDR3 coding DNA: TGTGCCAGCAGCTTACGGGACTCCCGCTCAGATACGCAGTATTTT. Translating it yields CASSLRDSRSDTQYF.

The chain combines TRBV11-3 with TRBJ2-7; D not resolved. Germline V gene lookup returns CDR1 SGHNT and CDR2 YENEEA. The CDR3 has 15 residues. V was shortened by 1 base and J by 5 bases, with 15 bases between the two germline ends. This CDR3 is CASSLVGVSPHEQYF. The CDR3, as DNA: TGTGCCAGCAGCTTAGTAGGAGTCTCCCCCCACGAGCAGTACTTC.

The chain couples TRBV11-2 to TRBJ2-2; D remains ambiguous. Germline V gene sequence: CDR1 SGHAT, CDR2 FQNNGV. The length of the CDR3 is 16 residues. Between the trimmed V and J ends, which lost 4 bases and 4 bases, there was a span of 16 bases. The CDR3 DNA is TGTGCCAGCAGCTCCCCTCCGACAACACCCACCGGGGAGCTGTTTTTT. Residues: CASSSPPTTPTGELFF.

The J gene is TRBJ1-1, the V gene TRBV30, with 10 bases lining up with TRBD1. The J segment lost 5 bases and the V segment lost 3 bases, leaving 3 bases of the junction unmatched. CDR1 is GTSNPN and CDR2 is SVGIG in the germline V gene (reference sequence). The CDR3 consists of 13 residues. In DNA, the CDR3 is TGTGCCTGGAGGGGACAGGGGAGGACTGAAGCTTTCTTT. This gives the protein CAWRGQGRTEAFF.

The chain combines TRBV18 with TRBJ2-7, with a weak D call TRBD1 (6 bases). Germline V CDR1 and CDR2: KGHSH, LQKENI. Trimming took off 3 bases at V and 3 bases at J, with 12 bases between the two ends. This CDR3 contains 14 residues. The CDR3 here is CASSPGQRFYEQYF. The CDR3 DNA is TGTGCCAGCTCACCCGGACAGAGATTCTACGAGCAGTACTTC.

This clone was detected many times. J is TRBJ1-5 and V is TRBV28; D remains unclear. The germline V gene has CDR1 MDHEN and CDR2 SYDVKM. The V and J ends lost 2 bases and 4 bases respectively, with 15 bases between them. This CDR3 contains 16 residues. The DNA for the CDR3 is TGTGCCAGCAGTTTAGAGAAGGGAGAACAGAATCAGCCCCAGCATTTT. Its translation is CASSLEKGEQNQPQHF.

This clone was seen only a few times. The V gene is TRBV5-1, the J gene TRBJ2-7; 9 bases are a match to TRBD1. The germline gives CDR1 SGHRS, CDR2 YFSETQ. The junction had 7 bases not matched to a gene; V was cut back by 4 bases and J by 5 bases. The CDR3 is made up of 14 amino acids. Here the CDR3 DNA reads TGCGCCAGCAGCCTGGGACAGGGTAGAGACGAGCAGTACTTC. Translation gives CASSLGQGRDEQYF.

The chain recombines TRBV27 with TRBJ2-2; D ambiguous. Trimming took off 5 bases at V and 1 base at J, with 5 bases between the two ends. The V gene's germline CDR1 is MNHEY and CDR2 SMNVEV (reference sequence). The CDR3 is 13 amino acids. The CDR3 region has the DNA TGTGCCAGCAGTCCCGGGAACACCGGGGAGCTGTTTTTT. This encodes CASSPGNTGELFF.

The chain recombines TRBV7-8 with TRBJ1-5, with no clear D. CDR1 is SGHVS and CDR2 is FQNEAQ in the germline V gene. V dropped 5 bases and J dropped 0 bases, with 20 bases sitting between them. There are 18 residues in the CDR3. In nucleotides, the CDR3 is TGTGCCAGCAGCCTCTCGACGGGGAAGACTTATAGCAATCAGCCCCAGCATTTT. Translation: CASSLSTGKTYSNQPQHF.

The chain has TRBV9 and TRBJ2-7, with D possibly being TRBD1 (6 bases). Germline values: CDR1 SGDLS, CDR2 YYNGEE. With 0 bases removed from V and 4 bases from J, the gap between germline ends came to 11 bases. This CDR3 is 14 amino acids long. The CDR3 coding sequence is TGTGCCAGCAGCGTAGCTAGTCAGGGGTACGAGCAGTACTTC. Amino acids: CASSVASQGYEQYF.

This chain links TRBV12-5 with TRBJ1-1; D call uncertain. Germline V gene sequence: CDR1 LGHNT, CDR2 FRNRAP. The CDR3 length is 14 residues. V lost 6 bases, J lost 4 bases, and 15 bases lay in between. The CDR3 coding sequence is TGTGCTAGTGGCTCTCTGGGAGGCAGCACTGAAGCTTTCTTT. Its translation is CASGSLGGSTEAFF.

This clone occurred a few times. The chain links TRBV11-2 to TRBJ2-3, with TRBD1 identical over 11 bases. After removal of 7 bases from V and 4 bases from J, the junction contained 10 bases not matched to a gene. Germline assignment: CDR1 SGHAT and CDR2 FQNNGV. This CDR3 is 16 amino acids long. For the CDR3, the DNA is TGTGCCAGCATCAATCAGGGACAGGGGGTCCCAGATACGCAGTATTTT. Translated: CASINQGQGVPDTQYF.

The V call is TRBV10-2, the J call TRBJ2-1; 8 nucleotides align to TRBD1. Per germline, CDR1 WSHSY and CDR2 SAAADI. Unmatched junction bases numbered 7, after V lost 3 bases and J lost 0 bases. The CDR3 is 17 residues long. The CDR3, as DNA: TGCGCCAGCAGTGATCCTTGGACAGGGACCTCCTACAATGAGCAGTTCTTC. Its protein product is CASSDPWTGTSYNEQFF.

The chain links TRBV7-3 to TRBJ2-3; maybe TRBD2 (6 bases). The CDR3 length is 16 residues. Germline-derived CDR1 and CDR2 are SGHTA and FQGTGA. With 5 bases removed from V and 0 bases from J, the gap between germline ends came to 15 bases. CDR3 DNA: TGTGCCAGCAGCCCTCTGGGGGGAAGGAGCACAGATACGCAGTATTTT. Protein product: CASSPLGGRSTDTQYF.

This clone was seen more than once but under ten times. Other DNA sequences in this sample translate to the same CDR3. The chain links TRBV20-1 to TRBJ2-7, with a possible D match to TRBD1 (5 bases). Germline V gene sequence: CDR1 DFQATT, CDR2 SNEGSKA (reference sequence). V lost 3 bases and J 2 bases, leaving 5 bases between the germline ends. The CDR3 is 11 amino acids. The CDR3 is CSARDTYEQYF. CDR3 DNA: TGCAGTGCTAGGGACACCTACGAGCAGTACTTC.

This clone was found once. This chain joins TRBV5-1 and TRBJ2-5; D may be TRBD1 (5 bases). The germline V and J ends were trimmed by 0 bases and 3 bases, with 6 bases remaining between them. This CDR3 spans 13 amino acids. Germline loops: CDR1 SGHRS, CDR2 YFSETQ. CDR3 residues: CASSLVTEETQYF. The CDR3 coding sequence is TGCGCCAGCAGCTTGGTGACAGAAGAGACCCAGTACTTC.

This chain uses TRBV9 with TRBJ2-3; the match to TRBD2 covers 11 bases. CDR1 is SGDLS, CDR2 YYNGEE, per germline. After removal of 0 bases from V and 6 bases from J, the junction contained 3 bases not matched to a gene. CDR3 size: 15 residues. CDR3 residues: CASSVGSSGGDTQYF. The CDR3 DNA follows: TGTGCCAGCAGCGTAGGGTCTAGCGGGGGGGATACGCAGTATTTT.

This clone was seen a single time. The chain is built from TRBV3-1 (or the pseudogene TRBV3-2) and TRBJ2-5, with 8 bases fitting TRBD1. V lost 4 bases, J lost 7 bases, and 14 bases stayed unmatched. The CDR3 sequence is 16 residues long. Looked up from germline, CDR1 is LGHDT and CDR2 is YNNKEL (reference sequence). This CDR3 is CASSLDETGARGTQYF. CDR3 in DNA: TGTGCCAGCAGCCTTGATGAGACAGGGGCTCGGGGGACCCAGTACTTC.

The rearrangement uses TRBV13 and TRBJ1-5; TRBD1 agrees at 12 bases. V lost 0 bases and J lost 8; bases outside the gene matches: 8. There are 17 residues in the CDR3. Per the germline V gene, CDR1 is PRHDT and CDR2 is FYEKMQ (reference sequence). The CDR3 DNA sequence: TGTGCCAGCAGCTTAGGTTTAAGGGACAGGGGGCTTGAGCCCCAGCATTTT. Protein sequence: CASSLGLRDRGLEPQHF.

This chain links TRBV4-3 with TRBJ1-4; TRBD1 matches at 8 bases. With V trimmed by 0 bases and J by 12 bases, 9 bases remained unmatched. The CDR3 covers 15 residues. CDR1 is LGHNA, CDR2 YSLEER, per germline. CDR3 residues: CASSQDWQGAPELFF. CDR3 bases: TGCGCCAGCAGCCAAGATTGGCAGGGGGCGCCAGAACTGTTTTTT.

This clone was recorded only once. V gene TRBV28 combines with J gene TRBJ2-2; TRBD1 matches 10 bases. Trimming removed 3 bases from V and 6 bases from J; junction bases left unmatched: 4. Germline CDR1 and CDR2: MDHEN and SYDVKM. CDR3 length equals 15 residues. Written as DNA, the CDR3 is TGTGCCAGCAGTTTCGCCGGACAGGGGGCCGGGGAGCTGTTTTTT. It specifies CASSFAGQGAGELFF.